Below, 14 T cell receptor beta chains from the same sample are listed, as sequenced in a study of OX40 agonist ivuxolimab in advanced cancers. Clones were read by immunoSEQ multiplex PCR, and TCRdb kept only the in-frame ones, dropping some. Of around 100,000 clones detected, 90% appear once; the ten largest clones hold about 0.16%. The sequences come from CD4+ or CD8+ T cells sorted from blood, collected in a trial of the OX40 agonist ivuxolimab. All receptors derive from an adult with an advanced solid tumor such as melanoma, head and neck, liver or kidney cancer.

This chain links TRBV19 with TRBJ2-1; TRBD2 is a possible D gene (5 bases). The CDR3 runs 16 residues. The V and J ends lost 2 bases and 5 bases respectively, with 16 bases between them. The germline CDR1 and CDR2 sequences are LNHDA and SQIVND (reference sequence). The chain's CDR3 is CASSISRPSRHNEQFF. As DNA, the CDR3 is TGTGCCAGTAGTATAAGTAGGCCTAGCAGACACAATGAGCAGTTCTTC.

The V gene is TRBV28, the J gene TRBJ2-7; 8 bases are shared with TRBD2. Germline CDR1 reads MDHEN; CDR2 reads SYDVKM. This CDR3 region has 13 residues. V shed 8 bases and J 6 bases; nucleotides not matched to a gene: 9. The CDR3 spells CASGLAAPSEQYF. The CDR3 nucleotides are TGTGCCAGCGGACTAGCCGCTCCCTCCGAGCAGTACTTC. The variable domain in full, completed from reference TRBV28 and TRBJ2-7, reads DVKVTQSSRYLVKRTGEKVFLECVQDMDHENMFWYRQDPGLGLRLIYFSYDVKMKEKGDIPEGYSVSREKKERFSLILESASTNQTSMYLCASGLAAPSEQYFGPGTRLTVT.

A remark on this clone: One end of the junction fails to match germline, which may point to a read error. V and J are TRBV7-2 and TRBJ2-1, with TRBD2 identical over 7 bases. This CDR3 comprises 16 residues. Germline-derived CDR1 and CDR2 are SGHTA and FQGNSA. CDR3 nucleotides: TGTGCCAGCAGCCTAGCGGTAGGGAGCTCCTACAATGAGCAGTTCTTC. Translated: CASSLAVGSSYNEQFF.

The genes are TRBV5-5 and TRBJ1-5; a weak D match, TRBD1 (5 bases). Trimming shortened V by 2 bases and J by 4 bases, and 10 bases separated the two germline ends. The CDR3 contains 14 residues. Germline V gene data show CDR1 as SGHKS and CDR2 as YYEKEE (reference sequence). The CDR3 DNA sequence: TGTGCCAGCAGCTTACAGGAGGGGAATCAGCCCCAGCATTTT. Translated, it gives CASSLQEGNQPQHF.

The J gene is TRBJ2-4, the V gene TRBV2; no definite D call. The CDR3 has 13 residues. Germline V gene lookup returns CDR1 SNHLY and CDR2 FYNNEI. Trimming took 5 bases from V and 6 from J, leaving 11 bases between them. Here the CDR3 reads CASSISLGNIQYF. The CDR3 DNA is TGTGCCAGCAGTATAAGTCTGGGAAACATTCAGTACTTC.

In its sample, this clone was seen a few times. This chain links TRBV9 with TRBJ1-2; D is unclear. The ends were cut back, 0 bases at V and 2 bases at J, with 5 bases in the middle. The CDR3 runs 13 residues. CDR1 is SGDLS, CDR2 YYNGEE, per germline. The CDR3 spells CASSVEGNYGYTF. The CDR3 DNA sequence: TGTGCCAGCAGCGTAGAAGGGAACTATGGCTACACCTTC.

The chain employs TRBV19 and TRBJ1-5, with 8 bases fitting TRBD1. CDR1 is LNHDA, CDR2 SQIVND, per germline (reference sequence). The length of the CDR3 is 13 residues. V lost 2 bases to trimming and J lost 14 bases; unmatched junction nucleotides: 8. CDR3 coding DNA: TGTGCCAGTAGTATACCCGGACAGGGTGAAGAGCATTTT. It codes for CASSIPGQGEEHF.

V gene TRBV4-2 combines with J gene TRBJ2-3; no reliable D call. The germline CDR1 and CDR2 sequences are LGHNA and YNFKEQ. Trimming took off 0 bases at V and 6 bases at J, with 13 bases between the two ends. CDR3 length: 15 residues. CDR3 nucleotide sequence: TGTGCCAGCAGCCAAGACGGTTTCCTTCAGGATACGCAGTATTTT. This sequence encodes CASSQDGFLQDTQYF.

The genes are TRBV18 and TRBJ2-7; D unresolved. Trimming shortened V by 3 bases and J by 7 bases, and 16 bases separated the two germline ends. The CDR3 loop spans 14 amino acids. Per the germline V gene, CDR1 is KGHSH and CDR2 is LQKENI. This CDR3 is CASSPSNVIREQYF. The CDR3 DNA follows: TGTGCCAGCTCACCTTCAAACGTTATCCGGGAGCAGTACTTC.

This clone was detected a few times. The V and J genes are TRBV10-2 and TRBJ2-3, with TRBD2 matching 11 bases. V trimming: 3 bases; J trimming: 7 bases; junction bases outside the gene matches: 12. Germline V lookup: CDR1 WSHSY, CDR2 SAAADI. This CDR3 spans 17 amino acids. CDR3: CASSESGSSGGYNTQYF. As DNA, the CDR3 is TGCGCCAGCAGTGAATCGGGTTCTAGCGGGGGGTACAATACGCAGTATTTT.

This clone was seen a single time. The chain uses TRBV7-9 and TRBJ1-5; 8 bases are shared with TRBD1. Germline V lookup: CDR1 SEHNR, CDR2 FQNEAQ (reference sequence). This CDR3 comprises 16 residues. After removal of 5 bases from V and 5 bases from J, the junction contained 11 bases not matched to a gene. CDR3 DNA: TGTGCCAGCAGCCCTCCAGGACAGGGCGGTTATCAGCCCCAGCATTTT. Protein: CASSPPGQGGYQPQHF. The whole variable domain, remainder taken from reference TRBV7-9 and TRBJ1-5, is DTGVSQNPRHKITKRGQNVTFRCDPISEHNRLYWYRQTLGQGPEFLTYFQNEAQLEKSRLLSDRFSAERPKGSFSTLEIQRTEQGDSAMYLCASSPPGQGGYQPQHFGDGTRLSIL.

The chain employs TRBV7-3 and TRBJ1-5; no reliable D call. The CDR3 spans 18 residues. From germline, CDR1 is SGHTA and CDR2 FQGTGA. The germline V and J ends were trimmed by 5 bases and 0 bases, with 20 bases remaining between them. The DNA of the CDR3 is TGTGCCAGCAGCAAATCTAACTGGGAGTCCTATAGCAATCAGCCCCAGCATTTT. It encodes CASSKSNWESYSNQPQHF.

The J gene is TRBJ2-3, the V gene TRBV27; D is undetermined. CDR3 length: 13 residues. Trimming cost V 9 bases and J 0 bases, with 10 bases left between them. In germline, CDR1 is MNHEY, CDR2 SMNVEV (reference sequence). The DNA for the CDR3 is TGTGCCAGAATTGCGGAGAGCACAGATACGCAGTATTTT. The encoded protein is CARIAESTDTQYF.

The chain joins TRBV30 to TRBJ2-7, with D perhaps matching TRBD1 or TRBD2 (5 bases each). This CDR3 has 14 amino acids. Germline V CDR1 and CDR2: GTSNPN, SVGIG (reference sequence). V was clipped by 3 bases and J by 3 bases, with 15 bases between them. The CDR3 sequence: CAWRKRGVHYEQYF. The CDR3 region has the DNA TGTGCCTGGAGAAAGAGAGGGGTCCACTACGAGCAGTACTTC.